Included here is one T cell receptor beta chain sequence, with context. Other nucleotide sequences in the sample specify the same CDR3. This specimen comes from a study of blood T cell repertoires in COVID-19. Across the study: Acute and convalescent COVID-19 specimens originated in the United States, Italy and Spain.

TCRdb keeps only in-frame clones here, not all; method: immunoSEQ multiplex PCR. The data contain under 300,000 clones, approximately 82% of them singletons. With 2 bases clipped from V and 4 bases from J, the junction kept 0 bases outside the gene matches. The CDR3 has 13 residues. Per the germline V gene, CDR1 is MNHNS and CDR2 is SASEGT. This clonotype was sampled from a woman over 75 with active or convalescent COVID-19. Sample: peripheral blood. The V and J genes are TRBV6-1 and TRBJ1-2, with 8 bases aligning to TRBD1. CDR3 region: CASSEQGAYGYTF. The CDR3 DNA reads TGTGCCAGCAGTGAACAGGGGGCCTATGGCTACACCTTC.